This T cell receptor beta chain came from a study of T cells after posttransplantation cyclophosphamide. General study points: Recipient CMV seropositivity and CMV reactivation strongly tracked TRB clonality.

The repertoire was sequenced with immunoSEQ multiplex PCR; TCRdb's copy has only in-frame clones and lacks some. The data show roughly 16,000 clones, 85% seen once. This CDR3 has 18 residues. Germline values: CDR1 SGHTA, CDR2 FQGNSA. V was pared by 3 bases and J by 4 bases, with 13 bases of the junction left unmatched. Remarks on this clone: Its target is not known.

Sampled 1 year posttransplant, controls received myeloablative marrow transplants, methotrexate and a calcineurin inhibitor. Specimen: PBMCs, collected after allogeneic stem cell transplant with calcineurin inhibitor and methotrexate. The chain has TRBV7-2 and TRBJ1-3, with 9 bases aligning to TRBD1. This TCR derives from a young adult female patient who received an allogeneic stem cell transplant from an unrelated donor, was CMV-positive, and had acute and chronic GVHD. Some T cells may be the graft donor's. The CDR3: CASSLGLVQGAIGNTIYF. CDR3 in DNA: TGTGCCAGCAGCTTGGGTCTGGTACAGGGGGCGATCGGAAACACCATATATTTT.